The 19 T cell receptor beta chains below come from one sample, sequenced in a study of post-analysis software for immune sequencing data. Their target antigens are unknown. Incorporated into the TCR beta cDNA libraries were unique molecular identifiers, which served to reduce PCR and sequencing biases. TCRdb analysed the PCR reads with MiXCR anew, one entry per CDR3 protein. Altogether some 690,000 distinct CDR3 sequences are present, over 45% being singletons, with the ten largest covering 11%. Broader study findings: In patients, TRBV5-6, TRBV5-1 and TRBV20-1 belonged to five or six TRBV segments found more frequently than in controls.

Sequencing was carried out using blood. All receptors come from a girl aged 2-10 years with multiple sclerosis.

The CDR3 spells CSVASAGTGGPNEQFF. CDR3 coding DNA: TGCAGCGTCGCGAGCGCCGGGACAGGGGGCCCCAATGAGCAGTTCTTC. This sequence joins TRBV29-1 and TRBJ2-1; 12 bases fit TRBD1. The trim removed 6 bases at V and 6 bases at J, leaving 12 bases unmatched. The CDR3 loop spans 16 amino acids. Germline-derived CDR1 and CDR2 are SQVTM and ANQGSEA.

This sequence joins TRBV5-6 and TRBJ2-5; the D gene is possibly TRBD2 (5 bases). The germline gives CDR1 SGHDT, CDR2 YYEEEE. V dropped 2 bases and J dropped 5 bases, with 13 bases sitting between them. This CDR3 is 14 amino acids long. Here the CDR3 DNA reads TGTGCCAGCAGCTTACGGCGGGCTGGGGAGACCCAGTACTTC. It translates to CASSLRRAGETQYF.

Details on this clonotype: At one of its ends the junction is not consistent with the germline gene, which may arise from a read error. The chain uses TRBV4-2 and TRBJ1-2, with TRBD1 as a possible D gene (6 bases). CDR1 and CDR2 from the germline V gene are LGHNA and YNFKEQ. The CDR3 extends over 17 amino acids. This CDR3 is CASSQEVGAGDVYDYTF. CDR3 coding DNA: TGTGCCAGCAGCCAGGAAGTAGGGGCAGGGGATGTCTATGACTACACCTTC.

The chain couples TRBV12-3 or TRBV12-4 to TRBJ2-7; 7 nucleotides agree with TRBD1. The J segment lost 1 base and the V segment lost 2 bases, leaving 5 bases of the junction unmatched. The CDR3 totals 15 residues. The CDR3 region is CASSLNADRSYEQYF. For the CDR3, the DNA is TGTGCCAGCAGTTTAAATGCGGACAGGTCCTACGAGCAGTACTTC.

The chain joins TRBV12-3 or TRBV12-4 to TRBJ2-5; 8 nucleotides agree with TRBD2. The CDR3 runs to 16 residues. Trimming took 2 bases from V and 7 from J; bases not matched to a gene: 12. CDR3 protein: CASSLLAGGFSGTQYF. The CDR3 nucleotides read TGTGCCAGCAGTTTACTCGCGGGAGGCTTTAGTGGGACCCAGTACTTC.

This clonotype was observed a few times. This chain connects TRBV20-1 to TRBJ1-6; 8 nucleotides line up with TRBD1. Germline V CDR1 and CDR2: DFQATT, SNEGSKA (reference sequence). The CDR3 is 14 amino acids. V was clipped by 5 bases and J by 2 bases; unmatched bases: 2. DNA for the CDR3: TGCAGTGCTGACAGGGGAACCTATAATTCACCCCTCCACTTT. It encodes CSADRGTYNSPLHF.

CDR3 residues: CAISEWSSGGYEQYF. CDR3 nucleotides: TGTGCCATCAGTGAGTGGTCTAGCGGAGGCTACGAGCAGTACTTC. The chain couples TRBV10-3 to TRBJ2-5, with 7 nucleotides matching TRBD2. The DNA matches TRBJ2-7 better at its end, which makes the J call doubtful. CDR3 length: 15 amino acids. Per germline, CDR1 ENHRY and CDR2 SYGVKD.

The V and J genes are TRBV7-9 and TRBJ1-2; 9 positions match TRBD1. Germline CDR1 reads SEHNR; CDR2 reads FQNEAQ (reference sequence). With 5 bases clipped from V and 6 bases from J, the junction kept 10 bases outside the gene matches. CDR3 length: 15 amino acids. CDR3 nucleotide sequence: TGTGCCAGCAGCCCCTCGGACAGGGGTCTTAATGGCTACACCTTC. This gives the protein CASSPSDRGLNGYTF. The full variable domain, with the rest looked up from reference TRBV7-9 and TRBJ1-2, is DTGVSQNPRHKITKRGQNVTFRCDPISEHNRLYWYRQTLGQGPEFLTYFQNEAQLEKSRLLSDRFSAERPKGSFSTLEIQRTEQGDSAMYLCASSPSDRGLNGYTFGSGTRLTVV.

The rearrangement joins TRBV6-5 to TRBJ1-2, with TRBD1 matching over 9 bases. Germline V gene sequence: CDR1 MNHEY, CDR2 SVGAGI. This CDR3 is built from 14 residues. The V segment lost 7 bases and the J segment 6 bases; nucleotides outside the gene matches: 9. Here the CDR3 DNA reads TGTGCCAGCAACCCGGGACAGGGTATCCATGGCTACACCTTC. This encodes CASNPGQGIHGYTF.

This clonotype was seen only a few times. This may be a read error, as it is one base from a much larger clone. The chain recombines TRBV6-1 with TRBJ2-1, with a possible D match to TRBD2 (6 bases). Germline V gives CDR1 MNHNS, CDR2 SASEGT. The V gene lost 0 bases and the J gene lost 9 bases, with 9 bases spanning the gap. This CDR3 region has 13 residues. The CDR3 here is CASSEAEGGEQFF. CDR3 sequence (DNA): TGTGCCAGCAGTGAAGCGGAGGGAGGTGAGCAGTTCTTC.

This clonotype was counted between two and nine times. V gene TRBV7-9 combines with J gene TRBJ2-1; TRBD1 matches at 7 bases. The CDR3 is 15 amino acids. Looked up from germline, CDR1 is SEHNR and CDR2 is FQNEAQ (reference sequence). After removal of 6 bases from V and 8 bases from J, the junction contained 13 bases not matched to a gene. The CDR3 region is CASRPGAGDSHEQFF. DNA of the CDR3: TGTGCCAGCAGACCTGGAGCCGGGGACAGTCATGAGCAGTTCTTC.

The chain links TRBV25-1 to TRBJ1-4; no reliable D call. In germline, CDR1 is MGHDK, CDR2 SYGVNS. V lost 1 base and J lost 5, with 11 bases in between. The CDR3 is 15 residues long. CDR3 nucleotides: TGTGCCAGCAGTGAATGGGAGGCCCTCAATGAAAAACTGTTTTTT. Its protein is CASSEWEALNEKLFF.

In nucleotides, the CDR3 is TGTGCCAGCAGCGTTGGGGGGGGCGCAGATACGCAGTATTTT. It translates to CASSVGGGADTQYF. V is TRBV9 and J is TRBJ2-3; the D gene is possibly TRBD2 (7 bases). The CDR3 covers 14 residues. V shed 2 bases and J shed 4 bases, with 11 bases lying between them. CDR1 and CDR2 from the germline V gene are SGDLS and YYNGEE.

The chain couples TRBV9 to TRBJ2-5, with 9 bases fitting TRBD2. V lost 4 bases, J lost 5 bases, and 15 bases stayed unmatched. This CDR3 is 17 amino acids long. Germline V gene lookup returns CDR1 SGDLS and CDR2 YYNGEE. The CDR3 sequence: CASSPGGAGGFSETQYF. CDR3 nucleotide sequence: TGTGCCAGCAGCCCAGGGGGAGCGGGAGGTTTCTCCGAGACCCAGTACTTC.

The chain couples TRBV4-2 to TRBJ1-1; 7 bases match TRBD1. Germline loops: CDR1 LGHNA, CDR2 YNFKEQ. The CDR3 is 17 residues long. Trimming cost V 3 bases and J 7 bases; bases outside gene matches: 17. CDR3 sequence reads: CASSHAMGSDREIEAFF. The CDR3 bases are TGTGCCAGCAGCCACGCAATGGGATCAGACAGGGAAATTGAAGCTTTCTTT.

This chain's CDR3 is CASSPRDRAGEQYF. CDR3 coding DNA: TGTGCCAGCAGCCCTCGGGACAGGGCCGGGGAGCAGTACTTC. The chain employs TRBV5-6 and TRBJ2-7; 9 bases map to TRBD1. This CDR3 has 14 residues. The trim removed 4 bases at V and 7 bases at J, leaving 9 bases unmatched. The germline CDR1 and CDR2 sequences are SGHDT and YYEEEE. The variable domain in full, with the rest retrieved from reference TRBV5-6 and TRBJ2-7, is DAGVTQSPTHLIKTRGQQVTLRCSPKSGHDTVSWYQQALGQGPQFIFQYYEEEERQRGNFPDRFSGHQFPNYSSELNVNALLLGDSALYLCASSPRDRAGEQYFGPGTRLTVT.

V and J are TRBV30 and TRBJ2-7, with D tentatively TRBD1 or TRBD2 (6 bases each). With 2 bases removed from V and 3 bases from J, the gap between germline ends came to 14 bases. Germline assignment: CDR1 GTSNPN and CDR2 SVGIG (reference sequence). This CDR3 is 14 amino acids long. CDR3 DNA sequence: TGTGCCTGGAGTAGCCTTAAGGGGGGCTACGAGCAGTACTTC. Residues: CAWSSLKGGYEQYF.

This clonotype was counted once. The rearrangement links TRBV12-3 or TRBV12-4 to TRBJ2-2; 7 positions agree with TRBD2. Trimming cost V 3 bases and J 6 bases; bases outside gene matches: 16. CDR3 length: 18 amino acids. CDR3 bases: TGTGCCAGCAGTTTCGAAGCGGGGTTCCTCGGGACGGCCGGGGAGCTGTTTTTT. As protein: CASSFEAGFLGTAGELFF.

This chain uses TRBV10-3 with TRBJ1-4, with D possibly being TRBD1 (6 bases). This CDR3 region has 14 residues. Trimming left V 4 bases short and J 7 bases short, with 13 bases between. Germline V CDR1 and CDR2: ENHRY, SYGVKD. This CDR3 reads CAISGAGEAEKLFF. CDR3 bases: TGTGCCATCAGTGGGGCAGGGGAGGCTGAAAAACTGTTTTTT.